The subject of this entry is one TCR beta chain. Antigen specificity is unknown. Study-wide points: Tumor-infiltrating Treg TCR alpha and beta sequences overlapped most with tumor naive CD4+ T cells, then blood naive. The TCR gene usage of tumor memory CD4+ T cells clustered together with blood and lymph node memory CD4+ cells and with lymph node naive CD4+ cells. The larger-cohort validation was restricted to a single TCR beta V-J rearrangement rather than whole repertoires.

V lost 7 bases to trimming and J lost 3 bases, with 12 bases between them. Germline assignment: CDR1 SEHNR and CDR2 FQNEAQ (reference sequence). The CDR3 is made up of 14 amino acids. Full-length variable regions came from constant-region reverse primers plus semi-nested Nested Universal Primer A PCR. MiXCR, run by TCRdb on the 5' RACE reads, gives a single entry per CDR3 protein. The data show more than 40,000 distinct CDR3 sequences, with over 25% seen just once and about 3.9% held by the top ten. The sequence was obtained from a female donor with breast cancer. The chain couples TRBV7-9 to TRBJ1-4; D gene uncertain. Sequencing used memory CD4+ T cells sorted from a lymph node. The subset here: memory CD4+ T cells, CD4+CD45RO+CD25-. CDR3 nucleotides: TGTGCCAGCAACCCGTACGACGCTAATGAAAAACTGTTTTTT. Protein product: CASNPYDANEKLFF.